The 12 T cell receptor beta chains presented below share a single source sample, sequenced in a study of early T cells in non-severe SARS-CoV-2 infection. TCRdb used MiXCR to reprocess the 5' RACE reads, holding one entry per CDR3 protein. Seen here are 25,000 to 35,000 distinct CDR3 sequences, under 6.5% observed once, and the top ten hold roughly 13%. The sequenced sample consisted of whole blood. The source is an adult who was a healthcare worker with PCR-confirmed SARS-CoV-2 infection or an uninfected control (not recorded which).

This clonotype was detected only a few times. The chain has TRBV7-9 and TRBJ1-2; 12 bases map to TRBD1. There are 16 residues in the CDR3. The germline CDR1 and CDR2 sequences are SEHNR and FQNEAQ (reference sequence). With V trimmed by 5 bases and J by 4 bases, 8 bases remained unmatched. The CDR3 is CASSPLGQGAGYGYTF. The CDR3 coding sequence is TGTGCCAGCAGCCCACTGGGACAGGGGGCGGGCTATGGCTACACCTTC.

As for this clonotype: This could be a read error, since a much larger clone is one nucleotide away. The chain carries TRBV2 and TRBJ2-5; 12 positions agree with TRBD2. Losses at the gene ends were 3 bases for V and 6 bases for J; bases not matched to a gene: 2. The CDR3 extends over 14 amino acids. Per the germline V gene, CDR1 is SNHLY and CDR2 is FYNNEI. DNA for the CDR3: TGTGCCAGCAGTGAGACTAGCGGGGGTAAGACCCAGTACTTC. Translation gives CASSETSGGKTQYF.

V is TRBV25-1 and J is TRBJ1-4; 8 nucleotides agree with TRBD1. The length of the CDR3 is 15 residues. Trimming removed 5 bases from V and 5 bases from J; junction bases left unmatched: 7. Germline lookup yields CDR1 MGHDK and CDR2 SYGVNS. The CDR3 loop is CASSSAGQGNEKLFF. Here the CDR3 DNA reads TGTGCCAGCAGTTCCGCCGGACAGGGAAATGAAAAACTGTTTTTT.

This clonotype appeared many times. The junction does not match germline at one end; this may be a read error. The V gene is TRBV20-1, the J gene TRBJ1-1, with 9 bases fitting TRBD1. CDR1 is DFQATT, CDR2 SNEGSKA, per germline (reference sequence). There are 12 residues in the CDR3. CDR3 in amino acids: CSARDRQGEVFF. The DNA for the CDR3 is TGCAGTGCTCGAGACAGACAGGGGGAAGTTTTCTTT.

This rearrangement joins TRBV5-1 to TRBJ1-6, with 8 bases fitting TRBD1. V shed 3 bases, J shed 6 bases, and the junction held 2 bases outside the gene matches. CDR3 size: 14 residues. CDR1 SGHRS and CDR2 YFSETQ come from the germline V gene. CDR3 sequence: CASSSGQGNSPLHF. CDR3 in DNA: TGCGCCAGCAGCTCCGGACAGGGTAATTCACCCCTCCACTTT. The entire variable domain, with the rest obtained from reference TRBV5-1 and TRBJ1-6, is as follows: KAGVTQTPRYLIKTRGQQVTLSCSPISGHRSVSWYQQTPGQGLQFLFEYFSETQRNKGNFPGRFSGRQFSNSRSEMNVSTLELGDSALYLCASSSGQGNSPLHFGNGTRLTVT.

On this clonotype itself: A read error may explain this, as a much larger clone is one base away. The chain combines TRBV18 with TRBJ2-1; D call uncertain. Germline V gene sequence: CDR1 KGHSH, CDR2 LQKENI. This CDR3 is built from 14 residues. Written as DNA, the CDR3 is TGTGCCAGCTCACCACTGACCCTCTACAATGAGCAGCTCTTC. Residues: CASSPLTLYNEQLF.

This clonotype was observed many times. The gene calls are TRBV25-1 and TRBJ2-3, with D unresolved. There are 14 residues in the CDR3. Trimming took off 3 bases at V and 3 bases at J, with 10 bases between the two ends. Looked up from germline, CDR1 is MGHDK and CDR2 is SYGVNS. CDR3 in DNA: TGTGCCAGCAGTGATTCGGGCCGTACAGATACGCAGTATTTT. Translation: CASSDSGRTDTQYF.

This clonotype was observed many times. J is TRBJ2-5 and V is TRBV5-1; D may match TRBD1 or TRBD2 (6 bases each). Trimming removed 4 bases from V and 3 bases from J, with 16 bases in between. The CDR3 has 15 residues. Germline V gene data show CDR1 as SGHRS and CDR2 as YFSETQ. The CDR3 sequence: CASSLEGGPEETQYF. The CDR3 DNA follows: TGCGCCAGCAGCCTCGAAGGGGGGCCTGAAGAGACCCAGTACTTC. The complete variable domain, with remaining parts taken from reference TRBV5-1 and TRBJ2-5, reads KAGVTQTPRYLIKTRGQQVTLSCSPISGHRSVSWYQQTPGQGLQFLFEYFSETQRNKGNFPGRFSGRQFSNSRSEMNVSTLELGDSALYLCASSLEGGPEETQYFGPGTRLLVL.

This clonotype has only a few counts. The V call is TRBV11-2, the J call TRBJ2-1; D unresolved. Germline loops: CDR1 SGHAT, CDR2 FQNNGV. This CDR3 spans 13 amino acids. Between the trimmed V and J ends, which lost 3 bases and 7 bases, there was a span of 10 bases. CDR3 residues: CASSLGGQNEQFF. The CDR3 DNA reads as TGTGCCAGCAGCTTGGGTGGCCAAAATGAGCAGTTCTTC.

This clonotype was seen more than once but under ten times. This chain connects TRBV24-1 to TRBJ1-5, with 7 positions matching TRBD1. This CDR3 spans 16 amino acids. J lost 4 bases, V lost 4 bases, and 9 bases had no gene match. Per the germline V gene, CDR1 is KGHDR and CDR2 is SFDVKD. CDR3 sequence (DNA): TGTGCCACCAGTGACTCCACAGGGGTAGGTAATCAGCCCCAGCATTTT. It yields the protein CATSDSTGVGNQPQHF.

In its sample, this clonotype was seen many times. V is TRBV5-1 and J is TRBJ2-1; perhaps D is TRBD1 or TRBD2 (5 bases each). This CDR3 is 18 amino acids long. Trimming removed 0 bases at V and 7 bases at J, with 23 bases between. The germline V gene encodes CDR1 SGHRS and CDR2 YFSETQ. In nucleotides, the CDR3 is TGCGCCAGCAGCTTGGCTTATGGGGGTTATTTTCCTCATAATGAGCAGTTCTTC. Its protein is CASSLAYGGYFPHNEQFF.

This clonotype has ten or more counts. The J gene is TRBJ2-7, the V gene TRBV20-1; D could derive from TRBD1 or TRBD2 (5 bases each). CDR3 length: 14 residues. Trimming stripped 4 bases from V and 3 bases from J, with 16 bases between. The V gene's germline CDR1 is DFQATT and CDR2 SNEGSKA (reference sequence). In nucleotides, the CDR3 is TGCAGTGCTACTCACTTGGCGAGGGGCTACGAGCAGTACTTC. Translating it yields CSATHLARGYEQYF.